The 21 T cell receptor beta chains given below trace back to one sample, sequenced in a study of blood T cell repertoires in COVID-19. Using immunoSEQ multiplex PCR, the repertoire was profiled, and TCRdb retains in-frame clones only, with some absent. Of about 120,000 clones listed, over 70% are singletons. Sample: peripheral blood. The receptor source for this set is a woman aged 45-65 years with acute or convalescent COVID-19.

The J gene is TRBJ2-5, the V gene TRBV10-3, with 11 bases matching TRBD1. From germline, CDR1 is ENHRY and CDR2 SYGVKD. V trimming: 8 bases; J trimming: 7 bases; junction bases outside the gene matches: 6. The CDR3 has 13 amino acids. CDR3 DNA: TGTGCCATCCTCCCGGGACAGGGGGTGACCCAGTACTTC. It codes for CAILPGQGVTQYF.

The chain couples TRBV6-5 to TRBJ2-3, with TRBD2 as a possible D gene (5 bases). This CDR3 region has 15 residues. Germline CDR1 MNHEY, CDR2 SVGAGI. V lost 10 bases to trimming and J lost 5 bases, with 22 bases between them. The DNA of the CDR3 is TGTGCCACCAAGAGCGAAACTAGACATGGAGATACGCAGTATTTT. Protein sequence: CATKSETRHGDTQYF.

The V and J genes are TRBV6-4 and TRBJ1-1; D gene uncertain. This CDR3 is 14 amino acids long. V was cut by 6 bases and J by 1 base, with 12 bases left in between. Germline loops: CDR1 MRHNA, CDR2 SNTAGT. The CDR3 here is CASRRQAKNTEAFF. The CDR3 DNA is TGTGCCAGCAGGAGACAAGCCAAGAACACTGAAGCTTTCTTT.

J is TRBJ1-2 and V is TRBV2; no clear D gene. Germline V lookup: CDR1 SNHLY, CDR2 FYNNEI. Trimming pared 2 bases from V and 7 bases from J, leaving 11 bases between. This CDR3 comprises 13 residues. CDR3: CASSEMQSVGYTF. DNA for the CDR3: TGTGCCAGCAGTGAAATGCAGTCTGTTGGCTACACCTTC.

The genes are TRBV7-5 and TRBJ2-1; TRBD2 is the table's D call and was not checked against the DNA. TRBV7-5 is tagged as a pseudogene. The CDR3 has 15 residues. CDR3 coding DNA: TGTGCCAGAAGCTCGGGACTAGCGAAATACAATGAGCAGTTCTTC. Its protein product is CARSSGLAKYNEQFF.

The chain carries TRBV4-2 and TRBJ1-4; D may be TRBD1 (5 bases). Looked up from germline, CDR1 is LGHNA and CDR2 is YNFKEQ. The length of the CDR3 is 15 residues. V shed 5 bases and J shed 0 bases, with 10 bases lying between them. CDR3 nucleotide sequence: TGTGCCAGCAGCGGGGCAGGTTCAACTAATGAAAAACTGTTTTTT. It encodes CASSGAGSTNEKLFF.

The chain couples TRBV5-1 to TRBJ1-3, with D maybe TRBD1 (6 bases). Germline CDR1 and CDR2: SGHRS and YFSETQ. The CDR3 extends over 16 amino acids. Trimming removed 4 bases at V and 3 bases at J, with 17 bases between. CDR3 nucleotide sequence: TGCGCCAGCAGCCCCCGTGGGGGCGAAGGTGGAAACACCATATATTTT. Protein sequence: CASSPRGGEGGNTIYF.

The chain links TRBV4-2 to TRBJ2-7; 15 bases map to TRBD2. The CDR3 is 19 amino acids. Germline-derived CDR1 and CDR2 are LGHNA and YNFKEQ. V dropped 1 base and J dropped 0; count of bases not matched to a gene: 7. The CDR3 is CASSQALGTSGGNSYEQYF. The DNA for the CDR3 is TGTGCCAGCAGCCAAGCCCTTGGGACTAGCGGGGGGAACTCCTACGAGCAGTACTTC.

The chain recombines TRBV6-1 with TRBJ1-1, with D possibly TRBD1 on 5 matching bases. This CDR3 region has 16 residues. The germline V and J ends were trimmed by 2 bases and 1 base, with 14 bases remaining between them. Looked up from germline, CDR1 is MNHNS and CDR2 is SASEGT. This CDR3 is CASSEPGDTANTEAFF. CDR3 bases: TGTGCCAGCAGTGAACCGGGGGATACCGCGAACACTGAAGCTTTCTTT.

The V gene is TRBV9, the J gene TRBJ2-2; D is unclear. Germline CDR1 is SGDLS and CDR2 is YYNGEE. This CDR3 has 16 amino acids. V gave up 5 bases and J gave up 5 bases, with 19 bases separating them. The CDR3: CASRVGPLGSTGELFF. In DNA form, the CDR3 reads TGTGCCAGCAGAGTTGGCCCTCTAGGTAGTACCGGGGAGCTGTTTTTT.

The rearrangement uses TRBV30 and TRBJ1-6; a weak D match, TRBD1 (5 bases). Germline CDR1 reads GTSNPN; CDR2 reads SVGIG (reference sequence). Trimming left V 3 bases short and J 8 bases short, with 11 bases between. The length of the CDR3 is 13 residues. The CDR3 DNA sequence: TGTGCCTGGAGCGGGGCGGGAGATTCACCCCTCCACTTT. Translating gives CAWSGAGDSPLHF.

This chain connects TRBV13 to TRBJ2-1; a possible D gene is TRBD2 (6 bases). The CDR3 runs 14 residues. Trimming cost V 6 bases and J 1 base, with 10 bases left between them. Germline CDR1 and CDR2: PRHDT and FYEKMQ (reference sequence). CDR3 nucleotide sequence: TGTGCCAGCAGGCAACTAGCATCCTACAATGAGCAGTTCTTC. Encoded protein: CASRQLASYNEQFF.

This sequence joins TRBV27 and TRBJ1-2; D perhaps matches TRBD1 (6 bases). V lost 9 bases and J 3 bases, leaving 11 bases between the germline ends. The CDR3 spans 12 residues. Germline CDR1 reads MNHEY; CDR2 reads SMNVEV (reference sequence). The CDR3 loop reads CARCPGDYGYTF. CDR3 DNA: TGTGCCAGGTGTCCAGGGGACTATGGCTACACCTTC.

The CDR3 region has the DNA TGCGCCAGCAGCCCCGGGACAGGGTTGTCAGATACGCAGTATTTT. Translation gives CASSPGTGLSDTQYF. V is TRBV5-1 and J is TRBJ2-3, with 9 bases identical to TRBD1. J gave up 4 bases and V 4 bases, and 7 bases lay outside the gene matches. CDR1 SGHRS and CDR2 YFSETQ come from the germline V gene. The CDR3 length is 15 residues. Drawing the rest from reference TRBV5-1 and TRBJ2-3, the complete variable domain is KAGVTQTPRYLIKTRGQQVTLSCSPISGHRSVSWYQQTPGQGLQFLFEYFSETQRNKGNFPGRFSGRQFSNSRSEMNVSTLELGDSALYLCASSPGTGLSDTQYFGPGTRLTVL.

This chain connects TRBV6-4 to TRBJ1-2, with 7 bases matching TRBD1. The CDR3 is made up of 14 amino acids. V was clipped by 6 bases and J by 3 bases; unmatched bases: 7. The germline V gene has CDR1 MRHNA and CDR2 SNTAGT. CDR3: CASRIRDSYYGYTF. In DNA form, the CDR3 reads TGTGCCAGCAGAATCCGGGACAGTTACTATGGCTACACCTTC.

The chain carries TRBV5-1 and TRBJ1-4, with 10 bases matching TRBD1. V was pared by 4 bases and J by 6 bases, with 9 bases of the junction left unmatched. The CDR3 is 16 amino acids. The germline CDR1 and CDR2 sequences are SGHRS and YFSETQ. The CDR3 is CASSALTGGWDEKLFF. CDR3 DNA sequence: TGCGCCAGCAGCGCGCTGACAGGGGGCTGGGATGAAAAACTGTTTTTT.

The V call is TRBV11-1, the J call TRBJ1-1; 8 nucleotides line up with TRBD1. The CDR3 totals 15 residues. V lost 3 bases and J lost 1; bases outside the gene matches: 4. Looked up from germline, CDR1 is SGHAT and CDR2 is FQDESV (reference sequence). The CDR3 sequence is CASSFGDRGNTEAFF. In DNA form, the CDR3 reads TGTGCCAGCAGCTTTGGAGACAGGGGGAACACTGAAGCTTTCTTT.

This clone was seen repeatedly, ten times or more. The V call is TRBV7-9, the J call TRBJ1-1; D is ambiguous. The CDR3 covers 14 residues. The germline CDR1 and CDR2 sequences are SEHNR and FQNEAQ (reference sequence). V was shortened by 3 bases and J by 3 bases, with 11 bases between the two germline ends. The CDR3 region is CASSFEARDTEAFF. DNA of the CDR3: TGTGCCAGCAGCTTTGAGGCTCGTGACACTGAAGCTTTCTTT.

This sequence joins TRBV4-2 and TRBJ2-7; TRBD1 matches 7 bases. The CDR3 is made up of 16 amino acids. Germline values: CDR1 LGHNA, CDR2 YNFKEQ. Trimming cost V 0 bases and J 3 bases; bases outside gene matches: 8. The CDR3 protein is CASSQDRGTDLYEQYF. CDR3 sequence (DNA): TGTGCCAGCAGCCAAGATAGAGGGACAGACCTCTACGAGCAGTACTTC.

The V and J genes are TRBV28 and TRBJ2-7, with D unclear. The V and J ends lost 7 bases and 0 bases respectively, with 10 bases between them. Germline loops: CDR1 MDHEN, CDR2 SYDVKM. This CDR3 is built from 13 residues. The CDR3 protein is CASTSPSSYEQYF. DNA for the CDR3: TGTGCCAGCACCTCTCCCAGCTCCTACGAGCAGTACTTC.

V gene TRBV24-1 combines with J gene TRBJ2-5, with a weak D call TRBD2 (5 bases). V dropped 9 bases and J dropped 5 bases, with 21 bases sitting between them. This CDR3 has 15 amino acids. The germline V gene has CDR1 KGHDR and CDR2 SFDVKD. CDR3 nucleotide sequence: TGTGCCACCTACGGGGTTCCTAGGTTTATGGAGACCCAGTACTTC. This encodes CATYGVPRFMETQYF.